The 30 T cell receptor beta chains below come from one sample, sequenced in a study of beta chain features in type 1 diabetes. Overall study results and limits: Type 1 diabetes patients had TCRB CDR3s that were shorter (moderately but significantly so) in all four CD4+ subsets.

Reverse transcription of all isolated RNA meant that expressed TCRB transcripts were sequenced. TCRdb keeps only in-frame clones here, not all; method: immunoSEQ multiplex PCR. This sample has about 370,000 clones, with around a tenth found just once. These receptors have no identified antigens. Sequenced sample: central memory CD4+ T cells from blood. These TCRs come from a man aged 25 to 45 with type 1 diabetes.

This clone was observed a few times. The chain has TRBV6-6 and TRBJ2-7; D ambiguous. Trimming cost V 5 bases and J 5 bases, with 4 bases left between them. The germline gives CDR1 MNHNY, CDR2 SVGAGI (reference sequence). The CDR3 totals 10 residues. The CDR3 protein is CASSENEQYF. Here the CDR3 DNA reads TGTGCCAGCAGTGAAAACGAGCAGTACTTC.

This clone has more than one count but fewer than ten. J is TRBJ2-2 and V is TRBV30; D is uncertain. Germline loops: CDR1 GTSNPN, CDR2 SVGIG (reference sequence). The V gene lost 3 bases and the J gene lost 6 bases, with 11 bases spanning the gap. The length of the CDR3 is 13 residues. The CDR3 protein is CAWRVVDAGELFF. CDR3 sequence (DNA): TGTGCCTGGAGGGTGGTCGACGCCGGGGAGCTGTTTTTT.

This chain links TRBV5-6 with TRBJ2-5, with 7 positions matching TRBD1. The end of the DNA fits TRBJ2-7 better, so the J call may be wrong. The CDR3 runs to 16 residues. CDR1 is SGHDT, CDR2 YYEEEE, per germline. The DNA for the CDR3 is TGTGCCAGCAGCTTGGGACAGGGTAGGGGTACCTACGAGCAGTACTTC. Translation gives CASSLGQGRGTYEQYF.

On this clone: This specimen includes other DNA sequences encoding the same CDR3. The V and J genes are TRBV19 and TRBJ2-1; the match to TRBD1 covers 8 bases. Germline-derived CDR1 and CDR2 are LNHDA and SQIVND (reference sequence). The CDR3 runs to 13 residues. V trimming: 4 bases; J trimming: 9 bases; junction bases outside the gene matches: 5. CDR3 amino acids: CASSTQQGGEQFF. Here the CDR3 DNA reads TGTGCCAGTAGTACTCAACAGGGGGGTGAGCAGTTCTTC. Looking up the rest from reference TRBV19 and TRBJ2-1 gives the full variable domain: DGGITQSPKYLFRKEGQNVTLSCEQNLNHDAMYWYRQDPGQGLRLIYYSQIVNDFQKGDIAEGYSVSREKKESFPLTVTSAQKNPTAFYLCASSTQQGGEQFFGPGTRLTVL.

The table lists this clone with a few counts. This chain connects TRBV7-3 to TRBJ2-5; D ambiguous. There are 14 residues in the CDR3. Per germline, CDR1 SGHTA and CDR2 FQGTGA. Trimming shortened V by 5 bases and J by 1 base, and 11 bases separated the two germline ends. CDR3 loop: CASSQNGGQETQYF. CDR3 nucleotide sequence: TGTGCCAGCAGCCAGAACGGCGGCCAAGAGACCCAGTACTTC.

This clone was seen more than once but under ten times. This sequence joins TRBV5-1 and TRBJ2-7; D call uncertain. This CDR3 has 15 residues. Germline loops: CDR1 SGHRS, CDR2 YFSETQ. The V and J ends lost 0 bases and 5 bases respectively, with 15 bases between them. The CDR3 loop reads CASSLASGVGDEQYF. For the CDR3, the DNA is TGCGCCAGCAGCTTGGCCAGTGGGGTTGGCGACGAGCAGTACTTC.

This clone was recorded a few times. A much larger clone lies a single base off, so this may be a read error. The chain combines TRBV5-1 with TRBJ1-1; D may be TRBD1 (5 bases). V lost 4 bases to trimming and J lost 4 bases, with 14 bases between them. CDR3 length: 14 residues. Germline V CDR1 and CDR2: SGHRS, YFSETQ. The CDR3 DNA is TGCGCCAGCAGCCCGACGGGGCAGGGCACTGAAGCTTTCTTT. Translated, it gives CASSPTGQGTEAFF. Looking up the rest from reference TRBV5-1 and TRBJ1-1 gives the full variable domain: KAGVTQTPRYLIKTRGQQVTLSCSPISGHRSVSWYQQTPGQGLQFLFEYFSETQRNKGNFPGRFSGRQFSNSRSEMNVSTLELGDSALYLCASSPTGQGTEAFFGQGTRLTVV.

This chain joins TRBV19 and TRBJ2-7; 14 bases are shared with TRBD2. Trimming took 4 bases from V and 5 from J; bases not matched to a gene: 7. Germline V gene sequence: CDR1 LNHDA, CDR2 SQIVND (reference sequence). CDR3 size: 16 residues. The DNA for the CDR3 is TGTGCCAGTAGTAGGACCCGACTAGCGGGAGGGAACGAGCAGTACTTC. Translated: CASSRTRLAGGNEQYF.

The CDR3 coding sequence is TGTGCCAGCAGTGGGGGACAACGCACTGAAGCTTTCTTT. Protein: CASSGGQRTEAFF. This chain connects TRBV6-5 to TRBJ1-1; possibly TRBD1 for D (6 bases). Per the germline V gene, CDR1 is MNHEY and CDR2 is SVGAGI. The CDR3 has 13 amino acids. V lost 5 bases to trimming and J lost 4 bases, with 11 bases between them.

The gene calls are TRBV7-6 and TRBJ1-5; TRBD1 aligns across 7 bases. The junction had 9 bases not matched to a gene; V was cut back by 4 bases and J by 6 bases. The germline V gene encodes CDR1 SGHVS and CDR2 FNYEAQ. The CDR3 has 15 residues. The CDR3 nucleotides read TGTGCCAGCAGCTCAAAGGGACAGCTGGGTCAGCCCCAGCATTTT. Protein: CASSSKGQLGQPQHF.

The V and J genes are TRBV25-1 and TRBJ1-1; maybe TRBD1 (5 bases). From germline, CDR1 is MGHDK and CDR2 SYGVNS. V was cut by 7 bases and J by 5 bases, with 17 bases left in between. The CDR3 runs to 14 residues. The CDR3 DNA is TGTGCCAGCACTGACCGATTTGAGGGGACTGAAGCTTTCTTT. This encodes CASTDRFEGTEAFF.

This clone was observed at least ten times. The chain is built from TRBV27 and TRBJ1-2; 8 bases match TRBD1. This CDR3 comprises 12 residues. J was trimmed by 5 bases and V by 8 bases; bases with no gene match: 4. Looked up from germline, CDR1 is MNHEY and CDR2 is SMNVEV (reference sequence). CDR3 nucleotides: TGTGCCAGCTCCCGGACAGGGTATGGCTACACCTTC. Protein sequence: CASSRTGYGYTF.

This clone was observed a handful of times. The chain carries TRBV15 and TRBJ2-2; no definite D call. CDR3 size: 16 residues. Trimming took 3 bases from V and 7 from J, leaving 18 bases between them. Germline CDR1 is LNHNV and CDR2 is YYDKDF (reference sequence). CDR3 region: CATSSNPGLTYGELFF. In DNA, the CDR3 is TGTGCCACCAGCAGCAACCCCGGCCTTACGTACGGGGAGCTGTTTTTT.

A few counts support this clone. The genes are TRBV6-5 and TRBJ2-1; D is ambiguous. The CDR3 length is 15 residues. The V and J ends lost 0 bases and 6 bases respectively, with 12 bases between them. Germline V lookup: CDR1 MNHEY, CDR2 SVGAGI. CDR3 in amino acids: CASSYSGGSGNEQFF. DNA for the CDR3: TGTGCCAGCAGTTACTCGGGCGGATCCGGCAATGAGCAGTTCTTC.

This clone was observed at least ten times. The chain links TRBV7-9 to TRBJ2-5; possibly TRBD2 for D (5 bases). The CDR3 totals 14 residues. Trimming stripped 4 bases from V and 5 bases from J, with 14 bases between. Germline loops: CDR1 SEHNR, CDR2 FQNEAQ (reference sequence). CDR3 loop: CASSSMGDSETQYF. In nucleotides, the CDR3 is TGTGCCAGCAGCTCGATGGGAGATTCGGAGACCCAGTACTTC.

This clone came up a few times. The rearrangement joins TRBV28 to TRBJ2-7, with TRBD2 as a possible D gene (5 bases). The V and J ends lost 5 bases and 0 bases respectively, with 8 bases between them. This CDR3 has 13 residues. Germline CDR1 reads MDHEN; CDR2 reads SYDVKM. The CDR3 DNA is TGTGCCAGCAGTACCCTAGCCTCCTACGAGCAGTACTTC. Amino acids: CASSTLASYEQYF.

This clone appeared a few times. The rearrangement joins TRBV27 to TRBJ1-6; D ambiguous. The germline CDR1 and CDR2 sequences are MNHEY and SMNVEV (reference sequence). There are 14 residues in the CDR3. V was clipped by 6 bases and J by 6 bases, with 12 bases between them. The CDR3 nucleotides read TGTGCCAGCAGGGACGCGGCCAGTAATTCACCCCTCCACTTT. It is translated as CASRDAASNSPLHF.

This clone was picked up many times. The J gene is TRBJ2-3, the V gene TRBV7-9, with D perhaps matching TRBD2 (5 bases). Germline V gene sequence: CDR1 SEHNR, CDR2 FQNEAQ (reference sequence). The CDR3 contains 13 residues. Between the trimmed V and J ends, which lost 3 bases and 5 bases, there was a span of 9 bases. In DNA form, the CDR3 reads TGTGCCAGCAGCTTCGAAGGAGGAGATACGCAGTATTTT. It is translated as CASSFEGGDTQYF.

The rearrangement uses TRBV4-3 and TRBJ2-1; 7 bases are a match to TRBD2. The trim removed 4 bases at V and 5 bases at J, leaving 8 bases unmatched. This CDR3 has 15 amino acids. Per germline, CDR1 LGHNA and CDR2 YSLEER. This CDR3 is CASSPGERDHNEQFF. In DNA form, the CDR3 reads TGCGCCAGCAGCCCTGGCGAGCGGGATCACAATGAGCAGTTCTTC.

This clone has more than one count but fewer than ten. This rearrangement joins TRBV7-2 to TRBJ2-3, with TRBD2 matching 7 bases. CDR3 length: 15 amino acids. The V and J ends lost 7 bases and 0 bases, in that order; junction bases with no gene match: 7. CDR1 is SGHTA and CDR2 is FQGNSA in the germline V gene. The DNA of the CDR3 is TGTGCCAGCACATTGAGCGGGACGAGCACAGATACGCAGTATTTT. This encodes CASTLSGTSTDTQYF.

This rearrangement joins TRBV19 to TRBJ2-5, with TRBD1 matching over 7 bases. Germline CDR1 is LNHDA and CDR2 is SQIVND (reference sequence). V lost 5 bases to trimming and J lost 5 bases; unmatched junction nucleotides: 8. The CDR3 contains 14 residues. The CDR3 loop reads CASSLDRSRETQYF. CDR3 in DNA: TGTGCCAGTAGTTTGGACAGGTCACGGGAGACCCAGTACTTC.

This clone was seen many times. The V gene is TRBV7-7, the J gene TRBJ2-3; no firm D call. The V gene's germline CDR1 is SSHAT and CDR2 FNYEAQ (reference sequence). This CDR3 comprises 13 residues. Trimming pared 6 bases from V and 1 base from J, leaving 8 bases between. The CDR3 protein is CASSPQGTDTQYF. In DNA form, the CDR3 reads TGTGCCAGCAGTCCGCAGGGCACAGATACGCAGTATTTT.

V and J are TRBV19 and TRBJ2-1; TRBD1 or TRBD2 may be the D gene (5 bases each). Trimming cost V 7 bases and J 5 bases, with 6 bases left between them. The CDR3 runs 11 residues. CDR1 and CDR2 (germline): LNHDA, SQIVND (reference sequence). Here the CDR3 DNA reads TGTGCCAGTATGGGGGACAATGAGCAGTTCTTC. Its translation: CASMGDNEQFF.

This clone was observed a handful of times. V is TRBV28 and J is TRBJ1-2; weak D call: TRBD1 (5 bases). CDR3 length: 14 residues. The V gene lost 7 bases and the J gene lost 5 bases, with 17 bases spanning the gap. CDR1 is MDHEN and CDR2 is SYDVKM in the germline V gene. CDR3 region: CASTVEVGAYGYTF. The CDR3, as DNA: TGTGCCAGCACAGTAGAGGTCGGGGCTTATGGCTACACCTTC.

This clone was seen at least ten times. The same CDR3 also results from other DNA sequences found in this sample. The rearrangement uses TRBV5-4 and TRBJ2-6; the match to TRBD1 covers 8 bases. The CDR3 extends over 17 amino acids. Germline assignment: CDR1 SGHNT and CDR2 YYREEE (reference sequence). Germline trimming cut 3 bases from V and 0 bases from J; bases unmatched to any gene: 5. CDR3 bases: TGTGCCAGCAGCTCTGGACAGGGTTCCTCTGGGGCCAACGTCCTGACTTTC. Protein product: CASSSGQGSSGANVLTF. The full variable domain, rest sourced from reference TRBV5-4 and TRBJ2-6, is ETGVTQSPTHLIKTRGQQVTLRCSSQSGHNTVSWYQQALGQGPQFIFQYYREEENGRGNFPPRFSGLQFPNYSSELNVNALELDDSALYLCASSSGQGSSGANVLTFGAGSRLTVL.

This clone was recorded a few times. This chain connects TRBV21-1 to TRBJ2-1. TRBV21-1 is recorded as a pseudogene. The CDR3 length is 15 residues. CDR3 DNA sequence: TGTGCCAGCAGCAAAGAGGGGAGCTCCTACAATGAGCAGTTCTTC. Its protein product is CASSKEGSSYNEQFF.

At least ten counts were recorded for this clone. The chain has TRBV5-6 and TRBJ1-1; TRBD1 matches at 8 bases. This CDR3 spans 14 amino acids. The germline CDR1 and CDR2 sequences are SGHDT and YYEEEE. Trimming at V came to 1 base and at J to 2 bases, leaving 1 base not matched to a gene. The CDR3 loop is CASSLQGANTEAFF. CDR3 nucleotides: TGTGCCAGCAGCTTGCAGGGGGCAAACACTGAAGCTTTCTTT.

A remark on this clone: One end of the junction does not line up with germline, which may come from a read error. The V call is TRBV6-1, the J call TRBJ2-7, with D possibly TRBD1 on 5 matching bases. CDR1 is MNHNS, CDR2 SASEGT, per germline. This CDR3 is 14 amino acids long. CDR3 sequence reads: CASREGAHSYEQYF. CDR3 bases: TGTGCCAGCAGGGAAGGGGCCCACTCCTACGAGCAGTACTTC.

This chain joins TRBV28 and TRBJ1-1; D ambiguous. Deletions cut 3 bases from V and 5 bases from J, with 7 bases between. Germline V CDR1 and CDR2: MDHEN, SYDVKM. CDR3 size: 12 residues. The CDR3, as DNA: TGTGCCAGCAGTTTTCTAGGGACTGAAGCTTTCTTT. Residues: CASSFLGTEAFF. Full variable domain (remainder filled in from reference TRBV28 and TRBJ1-1): DVKVTQSSRYLVKRTGEKVFLECVQDMDHENMFWYRQDPGLGLRLIYFSYDVKMKEKGDIPEGYSVSREKKERFSLILESASTNQTSMYLCASSFLGTEAFFGQGTRLTVV.

This clone was counted only a few times. The chain employs TRBV7-9 and TRBJ2-7; D unclear. Trimming took off 4 bases at V and 4 bases at J, with 11 bases between the two ends. The length of the CDR3 is 13 residues. In germline, CDR1 is SEHNR, CDR2 FQNEAQ (reference sequence). CDR3 loop: CASSSGNMYEQYF. The CDR3 DNA sequence: TGTGCCAGCAGCTCGGGTAACATGTACGAGCAGTACTTC. Complete variable domain (other parts from reference TRBV7-9 and TRBJ2-7): DTGVSQNPRHKITKRGQNVTFRCDPISEHNRLYWYRQTLGQGPEFLTYFQNEAQLEKSRLLSDRFSAERPKGSFSTLEIQRTEQGDSAMYLCASSSGNMYEQYFGPGTRLTVT.